This T cell receptor beta chain derives from a study of blood T cell repertoires in COVID-19. Germline CDR1 is MNHEY and CDR2 is SMNVEV (reference sequence). This CDR3 contains 17 residues. Trimming cost V 5 bases and J 2 bases, with 21 bases left between them. Sequencing was performed with immunoSEQ multiplex PCR; in TCRdb, only in-frame clones are kept and a portion is missing. The sample consists of some 190,000 clones, approximately 80% of them appearing once. Material: PBMCs or T cells enriched from blood (not recorded which). V gene TRBV27 combines with J gene TRBJ2-5, with a tentative D call TRBD2 (8 bases). The receptor was derived from a man between 60 and 75 years old who had been exposed to COVID-19. The chain's CDR3 is CASSPRGTSRRQETQYF. The CDR3 DNA is TGTGCCAGCAGTCCCAGGGGGACTAGTCGGAGGCAAGAGACCCAGTACTTC.